Sequencing of this TCR beta chain was carried out in a study of shared T cell receptors in the human thymus. Here immunoSEQ multiplex PCR was the method, and the copy in TCRdb shows in-frame clones only, minus some. The data contain roughly 700,000 clones, approximately 88% of them singletons. CDR1 is SGHRS and CDR2 is YFSETQ in the germline V gene. There are 14 residues in the CDR3. The J segment lost 3 bases and the V segment lost 1 base, leaving 3 bases of the junction unmatched. These data were likewise used in another study, on human thymus T cells. That report adds: Biased V and J segment usage appeared in thymus and peripheral blood.

The rearrangement joins TRBV5-1 to TRBJ2-5; TRBD1 agrees at 7 bases. The sequenced material came from thymocytes. The TCR was taken from a boy in the first two years of life with a congenital heart defect. The CDR3, as DNA: TGCGCCAGCAGCTTGCGTGGGACAGAAGAGACCCAGTACTTC. Translating it yields CASSLRGTEETQYF.